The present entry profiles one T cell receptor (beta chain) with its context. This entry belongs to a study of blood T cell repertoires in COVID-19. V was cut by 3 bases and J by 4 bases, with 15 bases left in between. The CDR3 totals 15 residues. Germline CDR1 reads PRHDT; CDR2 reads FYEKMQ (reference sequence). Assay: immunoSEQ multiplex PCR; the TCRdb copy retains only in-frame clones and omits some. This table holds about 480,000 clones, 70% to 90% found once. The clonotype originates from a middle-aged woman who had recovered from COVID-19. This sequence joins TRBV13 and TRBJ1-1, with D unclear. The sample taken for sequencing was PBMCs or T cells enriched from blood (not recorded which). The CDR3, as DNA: TGTGCCAGCAGCTTTAACCCAGCGGGTGGCACTGAAGCTTTCTTT. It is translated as CASSFNPAGGTEAFF.